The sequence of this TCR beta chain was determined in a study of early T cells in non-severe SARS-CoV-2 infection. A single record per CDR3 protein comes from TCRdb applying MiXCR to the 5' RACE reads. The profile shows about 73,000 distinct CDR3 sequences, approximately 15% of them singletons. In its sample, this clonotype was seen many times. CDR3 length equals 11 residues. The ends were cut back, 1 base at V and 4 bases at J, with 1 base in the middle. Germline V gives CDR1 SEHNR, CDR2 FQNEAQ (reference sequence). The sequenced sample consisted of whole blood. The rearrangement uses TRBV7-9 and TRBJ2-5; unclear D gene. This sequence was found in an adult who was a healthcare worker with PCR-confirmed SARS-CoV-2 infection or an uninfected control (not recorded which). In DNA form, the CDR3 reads TGTGCCAGCAGCTTAGTAGAGACCCAGTACTTC. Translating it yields CASSLVETQYF.